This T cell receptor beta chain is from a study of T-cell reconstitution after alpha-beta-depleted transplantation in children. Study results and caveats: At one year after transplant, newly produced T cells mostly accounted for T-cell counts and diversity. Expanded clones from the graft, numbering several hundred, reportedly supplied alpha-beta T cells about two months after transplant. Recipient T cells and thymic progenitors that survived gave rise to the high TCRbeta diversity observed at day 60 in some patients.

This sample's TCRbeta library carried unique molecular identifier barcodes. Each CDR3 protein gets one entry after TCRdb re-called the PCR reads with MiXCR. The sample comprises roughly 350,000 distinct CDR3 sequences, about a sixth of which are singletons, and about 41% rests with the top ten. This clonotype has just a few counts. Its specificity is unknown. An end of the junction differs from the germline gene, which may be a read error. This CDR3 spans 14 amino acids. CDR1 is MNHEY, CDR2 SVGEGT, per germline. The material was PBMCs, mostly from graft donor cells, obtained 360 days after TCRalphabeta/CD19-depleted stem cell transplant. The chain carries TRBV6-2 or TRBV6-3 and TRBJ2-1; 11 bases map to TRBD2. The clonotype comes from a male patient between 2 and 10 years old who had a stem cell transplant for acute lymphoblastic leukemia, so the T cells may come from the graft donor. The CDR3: CASSSPLLAGELFF. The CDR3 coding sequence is TGTGCCAGCAGTTCCCCTCTACTAGCGGGAGAGCTGTTCTTC.